This passage covers 16 T cell receptor beta chains from one sample sequenced in a study of blood T cell repertoires in COVID-19. Sequencing used immunoSEQ multiplex PCR; TCRdb keeps in-frame clones, though not all of them. Seen here are about 290,000 clones, roughly 86% observed once, and the top ten hold around 10%. Sequences were obtained from peripheral blood. The receptors here all came from a woman aged 30 to 39 with COVID-19, enrolled during active disease.

The chain combines TRBV19 with TRBJ1-6; 8 bases are shared with TRBD1. The length of the CDR3 is 15 residues. Germline assignment: CDR1 LNHDA and CDR2 SQIVND (reference sequence). With 10 bases clipped from V and 4 bases from J, the junction kept 9 bases outside the gene matches. The CDR3 DNA follows: TGTGCCACCGCCGGGACAGGCGTTTATAATTCACCCCTCCACTTT. It encodes CATAGTGVYNSPLHF.

The CDR3 is CASSPQGKRTEAFF. The CDR3 nucleotides read TGTGCCAGCAGTCCACAGGGGAAACGAACTGAAGCTTTCTTT. This rearrangement joins TRBV28 to TRBJ1-1; 7 bases align to TRBD1. The J segment lost 5 bases and the V segment lost 5 bases, leaving 8 bases of the junction unmatched. Germline CDR1 reads MDHEN; CDR2 reads SYDVKM. CDR3 length: 14 amino acids.

The chain couples TRBV28 to TRBJ1-4; 8 bases match TRBD1. Germline V CDR1 and CDR2: MDHEN, SYDVKM. Unmatched junction bases numbered 11, after V lost 6 bases and J lost 8 bases. The CDR3 sequence is 15 residues long. The CDR3 protein is CASSLGDRGTEKLFF. The CDR3 DNA reads as TGTGCCAGCAGCTTAGGTGACAGGGGTACCGAAAAACTGTTTTTT.

The chain recombines TRBV27 with TRBJ2-1, with TRBD1 matching over 7 bases. The CDR3 length is 14 residues. Germline CDR1 is MNHEY and CDR2 is SMNVEV (reference sequence). Trimming at V came to 5 bases and at J to 9 bases, leaving 10 bases not matched to a gene. The CDR3 coding sequence is TGTGCCAGCAGTAGGGACAGTCCTTTTAGTGAGCAGTTCTTC. Translation gives CASSRDSPFSEQFF.

The rearrangement links TRBV2 to TRBJ2-5; D perhaps matches TRBD2 (6 bases). The J call may be mistaken, given a closer DNA end match to TRBJ2-7. The CDR3 extends over 12 amino acids. Germline V gives CDR1 SNHLY, CDR2 FYNNEI. CDR3: CASSESGDEQYF. The DNA for the CDR3 is TGTGCCAGCAGTGAATCGGGGGACGAGCAGTACTTC.

This rearrangement joins TRBV28 to TRBJ1-2; D may be TRBD1 (5 bases). The germline CDR1 and CDR2 sequences are MDHEN and SYDVKM. Trimming shortened V by 4 bases and J by 7 bases, and 10 bases separated the two germline ends. This CDR3 has 12 amino acids. The CDR3 is CASSSDIRGYTF. CDR3 in DNA: TGTGCCAGCAGTTCGGACATCCGTGGCTACACCTTC.

The gene calls are TRBV27 and TRBJ1-3, with D tentatively TRBD1 (6 bases). Per germline, CDR1 MNHEY and CDR2 SMNVEV (reference sequence). Trimming cost V 5 bases and J 1 base, with 9 bases left between them. The CDR3 sequence is 14 residues long. CDR3 DNA sequence: TGTGCCAGCAGTGTAACAGGGTCTGGAAACACCATATATTTT. It encodes CASSVTGSGNTIYF.

V and J are TRBV7-8 and TRBJ2-7; tentatively, D is TRBD2 (6 bases). Per germline, CDR1 SGHVS and CDR2 FQNEAQ. V lost 5 bases to trimming and J lost 3 bases, with 11 bases between them. CDR3 length equals 13 residues. The CDR3 protein is CASSLTSFYEQYF. CDR3 sequence (DNA): TGTGCCAGCAGCCTGACTAGTTTCTACGAGCAGTACTTC.

This clone was detected once. J is TRBJ1-5 and V is TRBV20-1, with D possibly matching TRBD1 (5 bases). This CDR3 is 13 amino acids long. Germline CDR1 DFQATT, CDR2 SNEGSKA (reference sequence). Trimming removed 3 bases from V and 2 bases from J, with 8 bases in between. The CDR3 DNA reads TGCAGTGCTAGTGGGGGGGGCAATCAGCCCCAGCATTTT. Translation gives CSASGGGNQPQHF.

The rearrangement links TRBV5-1 to TRBJ2-7; D is possibly TRBD2 (5 bases). Trimming took off 5 bases at V and 5 bases at J, with 14 bases between the two ends. The length of the CDR3 is 13 residues. Germline CDR1 and CDR2: SGHRS and YFSETQ. The CDR3 spells CASRDSYSDEQYF. CDR3 bases: TGCGCCAGCAGGGACTCTTATTCCGACGAGCAGTACTTC.

A few counts support this clone. V is TRBV11-2 and J is TRBJ1-3, with D possibly being TRBD1 (6 bases). The CDR3 is made up of 14 amino acids. V was cut by 10 bases and J by 5 bases, with 18 bases left in between. CDR1 is SGHAT, CDR2 FQNNGV, per germline. The CDR3 reads CATIGGFSRNTIYF. The CDR3 DNA reads TGTGCCACCATAGGGGGATTTTCTAGAAACACCATATATTTT.

This chain joins TRBV7-9 and TRBJ1-1; no clear D. Germline lookup yields CDR1 SEHNR and CDR2 FQNEAQ (reference sequence). The length of the CDR3 is 15 residues. Trimming pared 8 bases from V and 0 bases from J, leaving 16 bases between. The CDR3 here is CASRSPEGMNTEAFF. The CDR3, as DNA: TGTGCCAGCCGCTCCCCGGAGGGTATGAACACTGAAGCTTTCTTT.

This clone has a single count. This chain's CDR3 is CATSISGSNQPQHF. The CDR3 nucleotides are TGTGCCACCAGCATCTCAGGGTCCAATCAGCCCCAGCATTTT. The chain couples TRBV15 to TRBJ1-5, with a weak D call TRBD1 (5 bases). The germline CDR1 and CDR2 sequences are LNHNV and YYDKDF (reference sequence). The V gene lost 4 bases and the J gene lost 3 bases, with 10 bases spanning the gap. This CDR3 has 14 residues.

This clone appeared once. The genes are TRBV21-1 and TRBJ2-1; TRBD1 reflects the table's D call only, with no check against the DNA. TRBV21-1 is recorded as a pseudogene. The CDR3 covers 17 residues. Written as DNA, the CDR3 is TGTGCCAGCAGCAAAGACCCCCAGGGGCTAGTGGGGAATGAGCAGTTCTTC. Its translation: CASSKDPQGLVGNEQFF.

This chain connects TRBV11-3 to TRBJ2-7; TRBD1 agrees at 7 bases. The CDR3 spans 14 residues. With 4 bases clipped from V and 4 bases from J, the junction kept 7 bases outside the gene matches. Per germline, CDR1 SGHNT and CDR2 YENEEA. CDR3 region: CASSSRTGPYEQYF. The CDR3 DNA sequence: TGTGCCAGCAGCTCGAGGACAGGACCTTACGAGCAGTACTTC.

The gene calls are TRBV7-9 and TRBJ1-3, with D perhaps matching TRBD1 (6 bases). CDR1 and CDR2 (germline): SEHNR, FQNEAQ (reference sequence). Trimming took 2 bases from V and 3 from J, leaving 8 bases between them. This CDR3 contains 14 residues. CDR3 in amino acids: CASSLQGIGNTIYF. DNA for the CDR3: TGTGCCAGCAGCTTACAGGGGATTGGAAACACCATATATTTT.